Listed below are T cell receptor beta chains from one sample, sequenced in a study of T cells in Graves' hyperthyroidism and ophthalmopathy. One entry per CDR3 protein results from TCRdb running MiXCR on the multiplex PCR reads. The sample records about 360,000 distinct CDR3 sequences, under 15% being singletons. The sequenced sample was blood. The receptors were sampled from a woman under 30 with Graves' hyperthyroidism. The CDR3 runs from the conserved cysteine through the conserved F or W. The order of the fields is D gene, J gene, V gene, clone size, CDR3 DNA, CDR3 protein. D genes are given only for firm matches. Clone size is given for some rows only: seen once, a few or many times, or a class if the clone is expanded.

d_gene: TRBD1; j_gene: TRBJ1-4; v_gene: TRBV5-1; abundance: many; CDR3nt: TGCGCCAGCAGCTTGATGTCGGCAGGGGGTGAAAAACTGTTTTTT; CDR3aa: CASSLMSAGGEKLFF
d_gene: NA; j_gene: TRBJ2-5; v_gene: TRBV28; abundance: many; CDR3nt: TGTGCCAGCAGTCTCGCAGGGCAGCCAGAGACCCAGTACTTC; CDR3aa: CASSLAGQPETQYF
d_gene: TRBD2; j_gene: TRBJ2-1; v_gene: TRBV4-1; abundance: many; CDR3nt: TGCGCCAGCAGCCCCCAGGTCTGGATAGCGGGACCGTACAATGAGCAGTTCTTC; CDR3aa: CASSPQVWIAGPYNEQFF
d_gene: TRBD2; j_gene: TRBJ2-1; v_gene: TRBV9; abundance: many; CDR3nt: TGTGCCAGCAGCCCAGAGGCACTAGCGGACAATGAGCAGTTCTTC; CDR3aa: CASSPEALADNEQFF
d_gene: NA; j_gene: TRBJ2-3; v_gene: TRBV4-1; abundance: NA; CDR3nt: TGCGCCAGCAGCGACCGGGCCGGGACCTACCCTTCAAGCTATACGCAGTATTTT; CDR3aa: CASSDRAGTYPSSYTQYF
d_gene: TRBD2; j_gene: TRBJ2-5; v_gene: TRBV20-1; abundance: many; CDR3nt: TGCAGTGCTAGAGATCTGGGGGGGACCCAAGAGACCCAGTACTTC; CDR3aa: CSARDLGGTQETQYF
d_gene: TRBD2; j_gene: TRBJ2-1; v_gene: TRBV20-1; abundance: many; CDR3nt: TGCAGTGCGAGGACTAGCGGTGAGCAGTTCTTC; CDR3aa: CSARTSGEQFF
d_gene: NA; j_gene: TRBJ1-1; v_gene: TRBV7-2; abundance: many; CDR3nt: TGTGCCAGCAGCGGCCGGAGCCAGGACCATACTGAAGCTTTCTTT; CDR3aa: CASSGRSQDHTEAFF
d_gene: TRBD2; j_gene: TRBJ2-2; v_gene: TRBV12-3/TRBV12-4; abundance: NA; CDR3nt: TGTGCCACCCGAACGGTAGCGGGGGGGCACACCGGGGAGCTGTTTTTT; CDR3aa: CATRTVAGGHTGELFF
d_gene: TRBD2; j_gene: TRBJ2-1; v_gene: TRBV4-2; abundance: NA; CDR3nt: TGTGCCAGCAGCCAAGATTGGGGGGCGGGAGGGTTCAATGAGCAGTTCTTC; CDR3aa: CASSQDWGAGGFNEQFF
d_gene: NA; j_gene: TRBJ2-5; v_gene: TRBV2; abundance: many; CDR3nt: TGTGCCAGCAGTGAAGCGGGACACGGAGAGACCCAGTACTTC; CDR3aa: CASSEAGHGETQYF
d_gene: NA; j_gene: TRBJ1-2; v_gene: TRBV6-2/TRBV6-3; abundance: few; CDR3nt: TGTGCCAGCAGACGAGGGGGGGGGGGCTATGGCTACACCTTC; CDR3aa: CASRRGGGGYGYTF
d_gene: NA; j_gene: TRBJ1-5; v_gene: TRBV4-1; abundance: NA; CDR3nt: TGCGCCAGCAGCCCTGAGACCGTTTATAGCAATCAGCCCCAGCATTTT; CDR3aa: CASSPETVYSNQPQHF
d_gene: TRBD1; j_gene: TRBJ2-7; v_gene: TRBV5-1; abundance: many; CDR3nt: TGCGCCAGCAGCCCCCGGGACAGGGGCCACGAGCAGTACTTC; CDR3aa: CASSPRDRGHEQYF